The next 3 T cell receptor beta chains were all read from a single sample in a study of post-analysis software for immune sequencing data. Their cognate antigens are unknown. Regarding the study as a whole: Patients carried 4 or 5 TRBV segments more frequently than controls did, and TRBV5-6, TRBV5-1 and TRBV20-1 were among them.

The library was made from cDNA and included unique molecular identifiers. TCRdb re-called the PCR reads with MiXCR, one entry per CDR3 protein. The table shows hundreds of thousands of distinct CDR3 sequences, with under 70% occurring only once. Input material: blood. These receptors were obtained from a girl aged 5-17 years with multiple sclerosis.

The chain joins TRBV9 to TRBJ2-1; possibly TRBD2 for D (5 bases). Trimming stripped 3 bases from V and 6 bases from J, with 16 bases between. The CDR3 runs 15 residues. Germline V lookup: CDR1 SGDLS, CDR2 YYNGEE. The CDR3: CASSALTSGFNEQFF. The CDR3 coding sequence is TGTGCCAGCAGCGCGCTAACCAGCGGATTCAATGAGCAGTTCTTC.

CDR3 amino acids: CSAQGTSGQSSYNEQFF. The CDR3 coding sequence is TGCAGTGCCCAGGGGACTAGCGGGCAGAGCTCCTACAATGAGCAGTTCTTC. The genes are TRBV20-1 and TRBJ2-1; TRBD2 matches 12 bases. V was clipped by 6 bases and J by 0 bases; unmatched bases: 9. Germline V gene lookup returns CDR1 DFQATT and CDR2 SNEGSKA (reference sequence). CDR3 size: 17 residues.

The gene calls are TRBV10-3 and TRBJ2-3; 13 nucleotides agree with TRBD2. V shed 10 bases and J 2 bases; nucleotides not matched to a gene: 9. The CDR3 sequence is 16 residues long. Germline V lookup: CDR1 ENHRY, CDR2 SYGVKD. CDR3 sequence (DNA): TGTGCCACCGCAGGACTAGCGGGAGTTGTCACAGATACGCAGTATTTT. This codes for CATAGLAGVVTDTQYF.